This is a list of T cell receptor beta chains from one sample in a study of T cell responses to AZD1222 COVID-19 vaccine. Method: immunoSEQ multiplex PCR; TCRdb's copy keeps in-frame clones and lacks some. Of 120,000 or so clones detected, about 89% appear once; the ten largest clones hold around 10%. The specimen comprised peripheral blood, sampled on day 0 of MenACWY control vaccination. The receptors here all came from an adult in good health. The CDR3 runs from the conserved cysteine through the conserved F or W. Each record gives: D gene, J gene, CDR3 length, V gene, clone size, CDR3 DNA, CDR3 protein. D genes are given only for firm matches. Where a row states a size, it is once, few, many or the class of an expanded clone; other rows omit it.

d_gene: .
j_gene: TRBJ2-2
len: 13
v_gene: TRBV19
abundance: .
CDR3nt: TGTGCCAGTGCCCCGCTTGAGGCGGGGGAGCTGTTTTTT
CDR3aa: CASAPLEAGELFF

d_gene: .
j_gene: TRBJ2-7
len: 13
v_gene: TRBV2
abundance: .
CDR3nt: TGTGCCAGCACAACGGGTTTACTCTACGAGCAGTACTTC
CDR3aa: CASTTGLLYEQYF

d_gene: TRBD1
j_gene: TRBJ1-2
len: 12
v_gene: TRBV10-3
abundance: .
CDR3nt: TGTGCCATCACAGGGGGCGCGGGTGGCTACACCTTC
CDR3aa: CAITGGAGGYTF

d_gene: .
j_gene: TRBJ2-4
len: 12
v_gene: TRBV5-8
abundance: .
CDR3nt: TGTGCCAGCACCATGACGGGACATCTTCAGTACTTC
CDR3aa: CASTMTGHLQYF

d_gene: .
j_gene: TRBJ1-2
len: 14
v_gene: TRBV5-6
abundance: .
CDR3nt: TGTGCCAGCAGCTTGGTGACTGATAACTATGGCTACACCTTC
CDR3aa: CASSLVTDNYGYTF

d_gene: .
j_gene: TRBJ1-5
len: 14
v_gene: TRBV30
abundance: few
CDR3nt: TGTGCCTGGAGTTCCCAGGGACCGGATCAGCCCCAGCATTTT
CDR3aa: CAWSSQGPDQPQHF

d_gene: TRBD1
j_gene: TRBJ2-7
len: 15
v_gene: TRBV5-5
abundance: .
CDR3nt: TGTGCCAGCAGCCCCCGGGACAGTAAACCCTACGAGCAGTACTTC
CDR3aa: CASSPRDSKPYEQYF

d_gene: .
j_gene: TRBJ2-7
len: 11
v_gene: TRBV12-3/TRBV12-4
abundance: .
CDR3nt: TGTGCCAGCAGTCGGTCCGACGAGCAGTACTTC
CDR3aa: CASSRSDEQYF

d_gene: .
j_gene: TRBJ2-2
len: 15
v_gene: TRBV6-5
abundance: .
CDR3nt: TGTGCCAGCAGTTACCATCAAAGAGGGGCCGGGGAGCTGTTTTTT
CDR3aa: CASSYHQRGAGELFF

d_gene: .
j_gene: TRBJ1-5
len: 15
v_gene: TRBV5-8
abundance: .
CDR3nt: TGTGCCAGCAGCTTGGATCGGCCGACCAATCAGCCCCAGCATTTT
CDR3aa: CASSLDRPTNQPQHF

d_gene: .
j_gene: TRBJ1-2
len: 12
v_gene: TRBV10-3
abundance: .
CDR3nt: TGTGCCATCAGCGCGATGGGAGATGGCTACACCTTC
CDR3aa: CAISAMGDGYTF

d_gene: TRBD2
j_gene: TRBJ2-7
len: 16
v_gene: TRBV7-9
abundance: .
CDR3nt: TGTGCCAGCAGCTTCGGACTAGCGGGGGCAACCTACGAGCAGTACTTC
CDR3aa: CASSFGLAGATYEQYF

d_gene: TRBD2
j_gene: TRBJ2-2
len: 16
v_gene: TRBV7-9
abundance: .
CDR3nt: TGTGCCAGCAGCCGAGGGACTAGCGGACTCACCGGGGAGCTGTTTTTT
CDR3aa: CASSRGTSGLTGELFF

d_gene: .
j_gene: TRBJ2-7
len: 14
v_gene: TRBV19
abundance: .
CDR3nt: TGTGCCAGTAATGAAAAGGGCACAACCTACGAGCAGTACTTC
CDR3aa: CASNEKGTTYEQYF

d_gene: TRBD1
j_gene: TRBJ1-2
len: 11
v_gene: TRBV5-1
abundance: once
CDR3nt: TGCGCCAGCAGCTTGGGGGACAGGCAGCACTTC
CDR3aa: CASSLGDRQHF

d_gene: .
j_gene: TRBJ1-1
len: 13
v_gene: TRBV4-1
abundance: .
CDR3nt: TGCGCCAGCAGCCAAGTTCCAACCATGGGAGCTTTCTTT
CDR3aa: CASSQVPTMGAFF

d_gene: .
j_gene: TRBJ2-7
len: 13
v_gene: TRBV6-5
abundance: .
CDR3nt: TGTGCCGGAGCGAGGGACCTCCTTGGTGAGCAGTACTTC
CDR3aa: CAGARDLLGEQYF

d_gene: TRBD2
j_gene: TRBJ2-1
len: 18
v_gene: TRBV30
abundance: .
CDR3nt: TGTGCCTGGAGTTATCTAGCGGGAGGGTCCTACCCTTACAATGAGCAGTTCTTC
CDR3aa: CAWSYLAGGSYPYNEQFF

d_gene: .
j_gene: TRBJ1-2
len: 16
v_gene: TRBV4-1
abundance: .
CDR3nt: TGCGCCAGCAGCCACCCACAGACAGCAACTAACTATGGCTACACCTTC
CDR3aa: CASSHPQTATNYGYTF

d_gene: .
j_gene: TRBJ1-3
len: 13
v_gene: TRBV27
abundance: .
CDR3nt: TGTGCCAGCGATAATACCCCTGGAAACACCATATATTTT
CDR3aa: CASDNTPGNTIYF

d_gene: .
j_gene: TRBJ2-2
len: 12
v_gene: TRBV12-3/TRBV12-4
abundance: .
CDR3nt: TGTGCCAGCAGTTACGTCTCCGGGGAGCTGTTTTTT
CDR3aa: CASSYVSGELFF

d_gene: TRBD1
j_gene: TRBJ2-7
len: 14
v_gene: TRBV27
abundance: .
CDR3nt: TGTGCCAGCAGTAGACAGGGATCCGTGGACGAGCAGTACTTC
CDR3aa: CASSRQGSVDEQYF

d_gene: TRBD2
j_gene: TRBJ2-1
len: 15
v_gene: TRBV7-2
abundance: .
CDR3nt: TGTGCCAGCAGCCTGACTAGCGGAAACTACAATGAGCAGTTCTTC
CDR3aa: CASSLTSGNYNEQFF

d_gene: .
j_gene: TRBJ1-1
len: 14
v_gene: TRBV7-9
abundance: .
CDR3nt: TGTGCCAGCAGCTTAAGGGCCCAGAACACTGAAGCTTTCTTT
CDR3aa: CASSLRAQNTEAFF

d_gene: .
j_gene: TRBJ2-1
len: 11
v_gene: TRBV28
abundance: .
CDR3nt: TGTGCCAGCAGCCGGTACAATGAGCAGTTCTTC
CDR3aa: CASSRYNEQFF

d_gene: .
j_gene: TRBJ2-2
len: 15
v_gene: TRBV6-2/TRBV6-3
abundance: once
CDR3nt: TGTGCCAGCAGTTATTCAGTGACACTCAACGGGGAGCTGTTTTTT
CDR3aa: CASSYSVTLNGELFF

d_gene: TRBD1
j_gene: TRBJ1-6
len: 16
v_gene: TRBV27
abundance: .
CDR3nt: TGTGCCAGCAGTTCATCTGGGACAGGGAGAAATTCACCCCTCCACTTT
CDR3aa: CASSSSGTGRNSPLHF

d_gene: .
j_gene: TRBJ2-7
len: 16
v_gene: TRBV6-4
abundance: .
CDR3nt: TGTGCCAGCAGTGATCGTAACCGGGCCCCGGGCTACGAGCAGTACTTC
CDR3aa: CASSDRNRAPGYEQYF

d_gene: .
j_gene: TRBJ2-1
len: 18
v_gene: TRBV7-9
abundance: .
CDR3nt: TGTGCCAGCAGCTTAGGTGGGAGGTCGAGAGTCTCCTACAATGAGCAGTTCTTC
CDR3aa: CASSLGGRSRVSYNEQFF

d_gene: .
j_gene: TRBJ1-1
len: 13
v_gene: TRBV12-3/TRBV12-4
abundance: .
CDR3nt: TGTGCCAGCAGTTTAGTGACAGGCGATAAAGCTTTCTTT
CDR3aa: CASSLVTGDKAFF

d_gene: .
j_gene: TRBJ1-2
len: 12
v_gene: TRBV27
abundance: .
CDR3nt: TGTGCCAGCAGAGAGGGCTCCTTGGGCTACACCTTC
CDR3aa: CASREGSLGYTF

d_gene: .
j_gene: TRBJ1-3
len: 14
v_gene: TRBV5-1
abundance: .
CDR3nt: TGCGCCAGCAGCTTGGCGGTGGGGGGAAACACCATATATTTT
CDR3aa: CASSLAVGGNTIYF

d_gene: .
j_gene: TRBJ1-6
len: 16
v_gene: TRBV4-3
abundance: .
CDR3nt: TGCGCCAGCAGCCAAGATAGGACGGGGTGGGATTCACCCCTCCACTTT
CDR3aa: CASSQDRTGWDSPLHF

d_gene: TRBD1
j_gene: TRBJ2-6
len: 16
v_gene: TRBV5-1
abundance: .
CDR3nt: TGCGCCAGCAGCCCAGGACAGGGAACTGGGGCCAACGTCCTGACTTTC
CDR3aa: CASSPGQGTGANVLTF

d_gene: TRBD1
j_gene: TRBJ1-1
len: 15
v_gene: TRBV6-5
abundance: .
CDR3nt: TGTGCCAGCAGGGCCCCCGACAGGGGAGTCACTGAAGCTTTCTTT
CDR3aa: CASRAPDRGVTEAFF

d_gene: TRBD1
j_gene: TRBJ2-1
len: 15
v_gene: TRBV24-1
abundance: .
CDR3nt: TGTGCCACCCAATATCCGGGACAGGGGTTGGATGAGCAGTTCTTC
CDR3aa: CATQYPGQGLDEQFF

d_gene: TRBD2
j_gene: TRBJ2-1
len: 16
v_gene: TRBV7-9
abundance: .
CDR3nt: TGTGCCAGCAGTTGGACTAGCGGGAGCCCCTACAATGAGCAGTTCTTC
CDR3aa: CASSWTSGSPYNEQFF

d_gene: .
j_gene: TRBJ2-3
len: 16
v_gene: TRBV7-2
abundance: .
CDR3nt: TGTGCCAGCAGCCCGCCCCGCCTACGAAAAACAGATACGCAGTATTTT
CDR3aa: CASSPPRLRKTDTQYF

d_gene: TRBD1
j_gene: TRBJ1-1
len: 14
v_gene: TRBV5-1
abundance: once
CDR3nt: TGCGCCAGCAGCTTGGCCATTCCAGGGGGAGATGATTTCTTT
CDR3aa: CASSLAIPGGDDFF

d_gene: .
j_gene: TRBJ2-7
len: 14
v_gene: TRBV7-9
abundance: .
CDR3nt: TGTGCCAGCAGCCCCCGCGCGGGTCCCGGAGAGCAGTACTTC
CDR3aa: CASSPRAGPGEQYF

d_gene: TRBD1
j_gene: TRBJ1-2
len: 13
v_gene: TRBV7-9
abundance: .
CDR3nt: TGTGCCAGCAGCACGGGACAGGGCTATGGCTACACCTTC
CDR3aa: CASSTGQGYGYTF

d_gene: TRBD1
j_gene: TRBJ2-5
len: 15
v_gene: TRBV5-1
abundance: few
CDR3nt: TGCGCCAGCAGCTTGGGGACAGGTCGTGGAGAGACCCAGTACTTC
CDR3aa: CASSLGTGRGETQYF

d_gene: .
j_gene: TRBJ2-2
len: 15
v_gene: TRBV6-5
abundance: .
CDR3nt: TGTGCCAGTTTATCGGAGAGTCTTTTCGCCGGGGAGCTGTTTTTT
CDR3aa: CASLSESLFAGELFF

d_gene: .
j_gene: TRBJ1-4
len: 16
v_gene: TRBV6-5
abundance: .
CDR3nt: TGTGCCAGCAGTTTAGGACCTCCTGCAACTAATGAAAAACTGTTTTTT
CDR3aa: CASSLGPPATNEKLFF

d_gene: TRBD2
j_gene: TRBJ2-2
len: 18
v_gene: TRBV9
abundance: .
CDR3nt: TGTGCCAGCAGCGTAAACTTAGCGGGCCACTCCTTAACCGGGGAGCTGTTTTTT
CDR3aa: CASSVNLAGHSLTGELFF

d_gene: .
j_gene: TRBJ2-3
len: 12
v_gene: TRBV12-3/TRBV12-4
abundance: .
CDR3nt: TGTGCCAGCACCTTGAGCACAGATACGCAGTATTTT
CDR3aa: CASTLSTDTQYF

d_gene: .
j_gene: TRBJ1-3
len: 16
v_gene: TRBV9
abundance: .
CDR3nt: TGTGCCAGCAGCGTAGAGGGACAAAGAAGGGGAAACACCATATATTTT
CDR3aa: CASSVEGQRRGNTIYF

d_gene: .
j_gene: TRBJ2-7
len: 14
v_gene: TRBV19
abundance: .
CDR3nt: TGTGCCAGTAGTATAGAGGCTAGGGGGAGTCGGCAGTACTTC
CDR3aa: CASSIEARGSRQYF

d_gene: TRBD1
j_gene: TRBJ1-2
len: 14
v_gene: TRBV29-1
abundance: few
CDR3nt: TGCAGCGTAGGGACAGGGGGATGGGGGCATGGCTACACCTTC
CDR3aa: CSVGTGGWGHGYTF

d_gene: .
j_gene: TRBJ1-1
len: 13
v_gene: TRBV4-2
abundance: .
CDR3nt: TGTGCCAGCAGCCCAACAGAGAACACTGAAGCTTTCTTT
CDR3aa: CASSPTENTEAFF

d_gene: .
j_gene: TRBJ2-2
len: 16
v_gene: TRBV14
abundance: .
CDR3nt: TGTGCCAGCAGCCAAGAGATCCGTACTAGTTCCGGGGAGCTGTTTTTT
CDR3aa: CASSQEIRTSSGELFF

d_gene: TRBD1
j_gene: TRBJ2-1
len: 12
v_gene: TRBV12-3/TRBV12-4
abundance: .
CDR3nt: TGTGCCAGCAGTTTCCGACAGGGTCGGGAGTTCTTC
CDR3aa: CASSFRQGREFF

d_gene: .
j_gene: TRBJ1-1
len: 18
v_gene: TRBV29-1
abundance: .
CDR3nt: TGCAGCGTCCACCGCACCCTGGACAGTACAGCGGTGGGCACTGAAGCTTTCTTT
CDR3aa: CSVHRTLDSTAVGTEAFF

d_gene: .
j_gene: TRBJ1-6
len: 15
v_gene: TRBV6-5
abundance: few
CDR3nt: TGTGCCAGCAGTTACTCGGGGCAGACTAATTCACCCCTCCACTTT
CDR3aa: CASSYSGQTNSPLHF

d_gene: .
j_gene: TRBJ1-2
len: 12
v_gene: TRBV27
abundance: once
CDR3nt: TGTGCCAGCACCGGAGGGGGAGGTGGCTACACCTTC
CDR3aa: CASTGGGGGYTF